This is a list of T cell receptor beta chains from one sample in a study of T cell responses to AZD1222 COVID-19 vaccine. Using immunoSEQ multiplex PCR, the repertoire was profiled, and TCRdb retains in-frame clones only, with some absent. The data contain 160,000 or so clones, 85% to 90% of them singletons. The source was peripheral blood, collected on day 0 of AZD1222 vaccination. The receptors were sampled from an adult in good health. Both conserved end residues are part of each CDR3. Each record gives: clone size, J gene, V gene, D gene, CDR3 protein, CDR3 DNA. The D gene is left open where the match is weak. Where a row states a size, it is once, few, many or the class of an expanded clone; other rows omit it.

clone_size: -; j_call: TRBJ1-1; v_call: TRBV7-9; d_call: -; cdr3_aa: CASSLVGLQNTEAFF; cdr3_nt: TGTGCCAGCAGCTTAGTAGGTCTGCAGAACACTGAAGCTTTCTTT
clone_size: -; j_call: TRBJ2-7; v_call: TRBV30; d_call: TRBD1; cdr3_aa: CAWSVLGGMNEQYF; cdr3_nt: TGTGCCTGGAGTGTACTAGGGGGCATGAACGAGCAGTACTTC
clone_size: -; j_call: TRBJ1-5; v_call: TRBV27; d_call: -; cdr3_aa: CASSPQGPEQPQHF; cdr3_nt: TGTGCCAGCAGTCCCCAAGGGCCCGAGCAGCCCCAGCATTTT
clone_size: -; j_call: TRBJ2-3; v_call: TRBV5-5; d_call: -; cdr3_aa: CASSLAVGGHTDTQYF; cdr3_nt: TGTGCCAGCAGCTTGGCCGTAGGGGGTCACACAGATACGCAGTATTTT
clone_size: -; j_call: TRBJ2-1; v_call: TRBV10-3; d_call: TRBD1; cdr3_aa: CAISGGTGSYNEQFF; cdr3_nt: TGTGCCATCAGTGGGGGGACAGGTTCCTACAATGAGCAGTTCTTC
clone_size: -; j_call: TRBJ1-1; v_call: TRBV21-1; d_call: -; cdr3_aa: CASSTRLPPGQGPGTEAFF; cdr3_nt: TGTGCCAGCAGCACCCGCCTTCCTCCGGGACAGGGGCCTGGCACTGAAGCTTTCTTT
clone_size: once; j_call: TRBJ1-2; v_call: TRBV28; d_call: -; cdr3_aa: CASSLNGGPSNYGYTF; cdr3_nt: TGTGCCAGCAGTTTAAATGGGGGACCCTCTAACTATGGCTACACCTTC
clone_size: -; j_call: TRBJ1-1; v_call: TRBV29-1; d_call: -; cdr3_aa: CSVEDLTRGAFF; cdr3_nt: TGCAGCGTTGAAGATCTGACCCGGGGAGCTTTCTTT
clone_size: -; j_call: TRBJ2-5; v_call: TRBV19; d_call: -; cdr3_aa: CASRADHGGTQYF; cdr3_nt: TGTGCCAGTAGAGCCGACCACGGCGGGACCCAGTACTTC
clone_size: -; j_call: TRBJ2-3; v_call: TRBV10-1; d_call: TRBD1; cdr3_aa: CASSDGDRGRHTQYF; cdr3_nt: TGCGCCAGCAGTGACGGGGACAGGGGGCGACATACGCAGTATTTT
clone_size: -; j_call: TRBJ1-1; v_call: TRBV28; d_call: -; cdr3_aa: CASSFRMVTEAFF; cdr3_nt: TGTGCCAGCAGTTTTAGAATGGTGACTGAAGCTTTCTTT
clone_size: -; j_call: TRBJ2-2; v_call: TRBV7-9; d_call: -; cdr3_aa: CASSLRLGGTNTGELFF; cdr3_nt: TGTGCCAGCAGCTTAAGATTGGGTGGGACCAACACCGGGGAGCTGTTTTTT
clone_size: -; j_call: TRBJ2-1; v_call: TRBV29-1; d_call: -; cdr3_aa: CSVDGELAHEQFF; cdr3_nt: TGCAGCGTTGACGGGGAACTAGCTCATGAGCAGTTCTTC
clone_size: -; j_call: TRBJ1-5; v_call: TRBV7-2; d_call: -; cdr3_aa: CASSLQGYSNQPQHF; cdr3_nt: TGTGCCAGCAGCTTACAGGGGTATAGCAATCAGCCCCAGCATTTT
clone_size: -; j_call: TRBJ1-2; v_call: TRBV7-8; d_call: -; cdr3_aa: CASSLGTANYGYTF; cdr3_nt: TGTGCCAGCAGCTTAGGGACGGCTAACTATGGCTACACCTTC
clone_size: -; j_call: TRBJ2-5; v_call: TRBV10-3; d_call: TRBD2; cdr3_aa: CAIRRTSGGQETQYF; cdr3_nt: TGTGCCATCAGGCGGACTAGCGGGGGCCAAGAGACCCAGTACTTC
clone_size: -; j_call: TRBJ2-1; v_call: TRBV10-3; d_call: -; cdr3_aa: CAISEDRNNEQFF; cdr3_nt: TGTGCCATCAGTGAGGACCGAAACAATGAGCAGTTCTTC
clone_size: -; j_call: TRBJ1-1; v_call: TRBV10-2; d_call: TRBD1; cdr3_aa: CASARTGDNTEAFF; cdr3_nt: TGCGCCAGCGCTCGGACAGGGGATAACACTGAAGCTTTCTTT
clone_size: -; j_call: TRBJ1-1; v_call: TRBV6-5; d_call: -; cdr3_aa: CASSYSGSRLEAFF; cdr3_nt: TGTGCCAGCAGTTACTCAGGCAGTCGGCTTGAAGCTTTCTTT
clone_size: -; j_call: TRBJ1-3; v_call: TRBV7-9; d_call: TRBD1; cdr3_aa: CASSLGTGDGNTIYF; cdr3_nt: TGTGCCAGCAGCCTCGGGACAGGGGATGGAAACACCATATATTTT
clone_size: -; j_call: TRBJ2-3; v_call: TRBV5-5; d_call: -; cdr3_aa: CASSLDLAPSGTDTQYF; cdr3_nt: TGTGCCAGCAGCTTGGACCTAGCGCCAAGTGGCACAGATACGCAGTATTTT
clone_size: -; j_call: TRBJ2-1; v_call: TRBV5-4; d_call: TRBD2; cdr3_aa: CASSKGLAGNTLNEQFF; cdr3_nt: TGTGCCAGCAGCAAGGGACTAGCGGGAAATACCCTCAATGAGCAGTTCTTC
clone_size: -; j_call: TRBJ1-3; v_call: TRBV5-1; d_call: -; cdr3_aa: CASSLVAGHVSGNTIYF; cdr3_nt: TGCGCCAGCAGCTTGGTGGCAGGGCACGTCTCTGGAAACACCATATATTTT
clone_size: -; j_call: TRBJ2-3; v_call: TRBV5-1; d_call: -; cdr3_aa: CASSLDRIASTDTQYF; cdr3_nt: TGCGCCAGCAGCCTCGACAGGATTGCTAGCACAGATACGCAGTATTTT
clone_size: -; j_call: TRBJ1-1; v_call: TRBV4-3; d_call: -; cdr3_aa: CASSQDRGVRTTEAFF; cdr3_nt: TGCGCCAGCAGCCAAGATCGGGGGGTGAGGACCACTGAAGCTTTCTTT
clone_size: -; j_call: TRBJ2-5; v_call: TRBV24-1; d_call: TRBD1; cdr3_aa: CATSDRDRGPRGETQYF; cdr3_nt: TGTGCCACCAGTGATCGAGACAGGGGCCCGAGGGGGGAGACCCAGTACTTC
clone_size: -; j_call: TRBJ1-4; v_call: TRBV19; d_call: -; cdr3_aa: CASSMKTQANEKLFF; cdr3_nt: TGTGCCAGTAGTATGAAGACGCAGGCTAATGAAAAACTGTTTTTT
clone_size: -; j_call: TRBJ1-2; v_call: TRBV3-1/TRBV3-2; d_call: TRBD1; cdr3_aa: CASSPAGRGRRGNYGYTF; cdr3_nt: TGTGCCAGCAGCCCTGCGGGGAGGGGGCGTCGGGGTAACTATGGCTACACCTTC
clone_size: -; j_call: TRBJ2-7; v_call: TRBV19; d_call: -; cdr3_aa: CASPTSYEQYF; cdr3_nt: TGTGCCAGTCCGACTTCCTACGAGCAGTACTTC
clone_size: few; j_call: TRBJ2-3; v_call: TRBV18; d_call: -; cdr3_aa: CASSPPRLSWESDTQYF; cdr3_nt: TGTGCCAGCTCACCACCGCGCCTATCGTGGGAGTCAGATACGCAGTATTTT
clone_size: -; j_call: TRBJ2-1; v_call: TRBV5-6; d_call: -; cdr3_aa: CASSLFASWDNEQFF; cdr3_nt: TGTGCCAGCAGCTTGTTCGCTAGCTGGGACAATGAGCAGTTCTTC
clone_size: -; j_call: TRBJ2-5; v_call: TRBV2; d_call: TRBD1; cdr3_aa: CARGTGQETQYF; cdr3_nt: TGTGCCAGGGGGACAGGCCAAGAGACCCAGTACTTC
clone_size: -; j_call: TRBJ1-2; v_call: TRBV19; d_call: -; cdr3_aa: CASNQNYGYTF; cdr3_nt: TGTGCCAGTAACCAGAACTATGGCTACACCTTC
clone_size: -; j_call: TRBJ2-5; v_call: TRBV2; d_call: -; cdr3_aa: CASSGTAIQETQYF; cdr3_nt: TGTGCCAGCAGTGGAACAGCCATACAAGAGACCCAGTACTTC
clone_size: -; j_call: TRBJ1-4; v_call: TRBV3-1/TRBV3-2; d_call: -; cdr3_aa: CASSNWGRGEKLFF; cdr3_nt: TGTGCCAGCAGCAACTGGGGGAGAGGAGAAAAACTGTTTTTT
clone_size: -; j_call: TRBJ2-2; v_call: TRBV20-1; d_call: -; cdr3_aa: CSASKENTGELFF; cdr3_nt: TGCAGTGCTAGTAAGGAAAACACCGGGGAGCTGTTTTTT
clone_size: -; j_call: TRBJ2-1; v_call: TRBV11-3; d_call: -; cdr3_aa: CASSLEGSRSSEQFF; cdr3_nt: TGTGCCAGCAGCTTAGAGGGTAGTAGGAGCAGTGAGCAGTTCTTC
clone_size: -; j_call: TRBJ1-1; v_call: TRBV30; d_call: TRBD1; cdr3_aa: CAWSFQGTVKPEAFF; cdr3_nt: TGTGCCTGGAGTTTCCAGGGGACAGTTAAACCTGAAGCTTTCTTT
clone_size: -; j_call: TRBJ2-6; v_call: TRBV7-2; d_call: -; cdr3_aa: CASSLAGTSISGANVLTF; cdr3_nt: TGTGCCAGCAGCTTAGCCGGGACGTCGATCTCTGGGGCCAACGTCCTGACTTTC
clone_size: -; j_call: TRBJ2-3; v_call: TRBV7-3; d_call: -; cdr3_aa: CASSLSGGPGTDTQYF; cdr3_nt: TGTGCCAGCAGCTTAAGTGGGGGCCCGGGCACAGATACGCAGTATTTT
clone_size: -; j_call: TRBJ1-1; v_call: TRBV5-1; d_call: -; cdr3_aa: CASSTENRAEAFF; cdr3_nt: TGCGCCAGCAGCACCGAGAATCGGGCTGAAGCTTTCTTT
clone_size: -; j_call: TRBJ1-5; v_call: TRBV28; d_call: -; cdr3_aa: CASSFGGKQPQHF; cdr3_nt: TGTGCCAGCAGTTTTGGGGGGAAGCAGCCCCAGCATTTT